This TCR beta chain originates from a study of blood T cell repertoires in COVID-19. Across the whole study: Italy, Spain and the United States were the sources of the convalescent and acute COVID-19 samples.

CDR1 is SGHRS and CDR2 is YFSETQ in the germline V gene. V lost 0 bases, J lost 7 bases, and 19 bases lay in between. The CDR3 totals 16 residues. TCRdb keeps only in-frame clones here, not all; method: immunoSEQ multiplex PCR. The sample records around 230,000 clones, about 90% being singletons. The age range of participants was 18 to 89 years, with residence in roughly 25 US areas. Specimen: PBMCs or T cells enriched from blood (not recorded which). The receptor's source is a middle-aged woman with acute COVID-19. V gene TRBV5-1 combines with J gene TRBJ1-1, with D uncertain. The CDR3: CASSLGAGGPADEAFF. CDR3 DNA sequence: TGCGCCAGCAGCTTGGGGGCAGGTGGGCCAGCTGATGAAGCTTTCTTT.